This T cell receptor beta chain was identified during a study of long-term antiretroviral therapy in people with HIV. Sequencing used immunoSEQ v3.0 at survey level. Repertoires were generated with immunoSEQ multiplex PCR, while TCRdb's copy carries only in-frame clones and drops some. The data hold about 33,000 clones, with over 65% observed a single time. In regard to this clone: As yet, its antigen is unknown.

Whole-study findings and limits: Pre-ART expanded TRB clones stayed dominant throughout, though often decreasing after ART.

Trimming shortened V by 4 bases and J by 11 bases, and 23 bases separated the two germline ends. CDR1 SEHNR and CDR2 FQNEAQ come from the germline V gene (reference sequence). CDR3 length: 15 residues. The clonotype originates from a woman aged 45-65 years with HIV. The chain is built from TRBV7-9 and TRBJ1-1; a weak D match, TRBD1 (6 bases). The sample here was unsorted PBMCs, taken 2 years after starting antiretroviral therapy. CDR3 protein: CASSYLGTTSTGAFF. In DNA, the CDR3 is TGTGCCAGCAGCTACCTCGGGACAACCTCGACGGGGGCTTTCTTT. Together with reference TRBV7-9 and TRBJ1-1, the CDR3 gives the full variable domain: DTGVSQNPRHKITKRGQNVTFRCDPISEHNRLYWYRQTLGQGPEFLTYFQNEAQLEKSRLLSDRFSAERPKGSFSTLEIQRTEQGDSAMYLCASSYLGTTSTGAFFGQGTRLTVV.